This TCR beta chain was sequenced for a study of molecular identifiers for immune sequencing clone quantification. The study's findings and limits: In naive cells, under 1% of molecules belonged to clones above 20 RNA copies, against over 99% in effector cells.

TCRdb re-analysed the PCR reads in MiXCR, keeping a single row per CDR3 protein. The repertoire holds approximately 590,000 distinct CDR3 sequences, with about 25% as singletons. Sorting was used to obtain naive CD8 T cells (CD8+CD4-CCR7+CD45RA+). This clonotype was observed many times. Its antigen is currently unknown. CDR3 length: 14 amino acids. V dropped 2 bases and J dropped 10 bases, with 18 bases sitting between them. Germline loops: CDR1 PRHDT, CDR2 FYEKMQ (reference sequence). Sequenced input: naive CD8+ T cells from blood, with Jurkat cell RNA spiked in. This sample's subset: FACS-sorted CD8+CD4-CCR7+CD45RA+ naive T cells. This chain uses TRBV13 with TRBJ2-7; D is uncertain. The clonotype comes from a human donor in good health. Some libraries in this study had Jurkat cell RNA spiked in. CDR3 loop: CASSLFGSGMDQYF. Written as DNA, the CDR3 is TGTGCCAGCAGCTTATTCGGGTCTGGTATGGATCAGTACTTC.